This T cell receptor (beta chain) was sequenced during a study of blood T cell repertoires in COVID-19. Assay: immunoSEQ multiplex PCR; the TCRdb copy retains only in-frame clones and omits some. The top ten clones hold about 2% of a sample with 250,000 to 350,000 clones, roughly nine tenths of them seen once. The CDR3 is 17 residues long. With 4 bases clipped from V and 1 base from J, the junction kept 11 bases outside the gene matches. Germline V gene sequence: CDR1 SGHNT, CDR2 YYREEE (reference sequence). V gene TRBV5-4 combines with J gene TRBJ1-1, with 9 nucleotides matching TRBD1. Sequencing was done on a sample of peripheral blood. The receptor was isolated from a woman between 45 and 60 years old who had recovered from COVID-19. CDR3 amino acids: CASSPGGGTGRNTEAFF. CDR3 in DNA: TGTGCCAGCAGCCCAGGGGGGGGGACAGGGAGGAACACTGAAGCTTTCTTT.